The 8 T cell receptor beta chains listed next were all sequenced from one sample in a study of T cell repertoires in aging, cancer and after chemotherapy. The template was genomic DNA from peripheral blood, not RNA. Multiplex touch-down PCR with TRB-A/B primers amplified rearranged V-D-J TRB sequences. A single record per CDR3 protein comes from TCRdb applying MiXCR to the multiplex PCR reads. This table has about 9,700 distinct CDR3 sequences, approximately 30% appearing once. The specimen sequenced was blood. All receptors derive from a human donor in good health.

V gene TRBV19 combines with J gene TRBJ1-5; 9 bases are a match to TRBD1. The CDR3 has 14 residues. The junction had 6 bases not matched to a gene; V was cut back by 5 bases and J by 7 bases. Per the germline V gene, CDR1 is LNHDA and CDR2 is SQIVND (reference sequence). CDR3 loop: CASSAGQGDQPQHF. The CDR3 DNA reads as TGTGCCAGTAGTGCGGGACAGGGCGACCAGCCCCAGCATTTT. Full variable domain (missing parts from reference TRBV19 and TRBJ1-5): DGGITQSPKYLFRKEGQNVTLSCEQNLNHDAMYWYRQDPGQGLRLIYYSQIVNDFQKGDIAEGYSVSREKKESFPLTVTSAQKNPTAFYLCASSAGQGDQPQHFGDGTRLSIL.

The gene calls are TRBV5-5 and TRBJ2-3, with D possibly matching TRBD1 (5 bases). V gave up 1 base and J gave up 0 bases, with 9 bases separating them. Germline CDR1 is SGHKS and CDR2 is YYEKEE (reference sequence). The CDR3 runs 15 residues. The CDR3 here is CASSLRTSSTDTQYF. The CDR3 DNA reads TGTGCCAGCAGCTTGCGGACATCTAGCACAGATACGCAGTATTTT.

The genes are TRBV5-6 and TRBJ2-7; TRBD2 agrees at 10 bases. V lost 0 bases and J lost 5; bases outside the gene matches: 8. The V gene's germline CDR1 is SGHDT and CDR2 YYEEEE. There are 16 residues in the CDR3. CDR3 region: CASSLVEREGPNEQYF. The CDR3 bases are TGTGCCAGCAGCTTGGTTGAGCGGGAGGGCCCAAACGAGCAGTACTTC. The entire variable domain, with the rest obtained from reference TRBV5-6 and TRBJ2-7, is as follows: DAGVTQSPTHLIKTRGQQVTLRCSPKSGHDTVSWYQQALGQGPQFIFQYYEEEERQRGNFPDRFSGHQFPNYSSELNVNALLLGDSALYLCASSLVEREGPNEQYFGPGTRLTVT.

By share of the sample, this clonotype is medium-sized. The V gene is TRBV29-1, the J gene TRBJ2-1; 7 nucleotides line up with TRBD2. V shed 4 bases, J shed 1 base, and the junction held 4 bases outside the gene matches. There are 14 residues in the CDR3. Germline V gives CDR1 SQVTM, CDR2 ANQGSEA. The CDR3: CSVGPGGSYNEQFF. For the CDR3, the DNA is TGCAGCGTTGGTCCGGGGGGATCCTACAATGAGCAGTTCTTC.

This chain links TRBV18 with TRBJ2-7; no clear D. This CDR3 comprises 11 residues. V lost 3 bases and J 6 bases, leaving 6 bases between the germline ends. Germline CDR1 KGHSH, CDR2 LQKENI. The CDR3 sequence is CASSPEPEQYF. Written as DNA, the CDR3 is TGTGCCAGCTCACCGGAACCCGAGCAGTACTTC. The complete variable domain, with remaining parts taken from reference TRBV18 and TRBJ2-7, reads NAGVMQNPRHLVRRRGQEARLRCSPMKGHSHVYWYRQLPEEGLKFMVYLQKENIIDESGMPKERFSAEFPKEGPSILRIQQVVRGDSAAYFCASSPEPEQYFGPGTRLTVT.

The gene calls are TRBV18 and TRBJ2-1; TRBD1 matches at 9 bases. This CDR3 contains 16 residues. V gave up 2 bases and J gave up 8 bases; unmatched junction bases: 10. Germline CDR1 is KGHSH and CDR2 is LQKENI. CDR3 in amino acids: CASSPVRDRASDEQFF. CDR3 DNA sequence: TGTGCCAGCTCACCAGTGAGGGACAGGGCATCCGATGAGCAGTTCTTC. Drawing the rest from reference TRBV18 and TRBJ2-1, the complete variable domain is NAGVMQNPRHLVRRRGQEARLRCSPMKGHSHVYWYRQLPEEGLKFMVYLQKENIIDESGMPKERFSAEFPKEGPSILRIQQVVRGDSAAYFCASSPVRDRASDEQFFGPGTRLTVL.

This clonotype was counted a few times. The rearrangement links TRBV6-1 to TRBJ1-4, with 7 bases matching TRBD1. CDR1 is MNHNS, CDR2 SASEGT, per germline. The CDR3 has 15 amino acids. J lost 4 bases, V lost 3 bases, and 5 bases had no gene match. CDR3 in amino acids: CASSEPGQLNEKLFF. CDR3 in DNA: TGTGCCAGCAGTGAGCCGGGACAGCTTAATGAAAAACTGTTTTTT.

This clonotype showed up just a few times. This rearrangement joins TRBV27 to TRBJ2-4; TRBD1 matches 10 bases. The CDR3 is 15 amino acids. Germline-derived CDR1 and CDR2 are MNHEY and SMNVEV (reference sequence). Trimming at V came to 6 bases and at J to 8 bases, leaving 10 bases not matched to a gene. The CDR3 here is CASSPPGQGWDIQYF. CDR3 sequence (DNA): TGTGCCAGCAGCCCACCGGGACAGGGGTGGGACATTCAGTACTTC.